This TCR beta chain was identified during a study of blood T cell repertoires in COVID-19. Across the study: Italy, Spain and the United States were the sources of the convalescent and acute COVID-19 samples.

Germline V gives CDR1 MNHEY, CDR2 SVGAGI. The ends were cut back, 0 bases at V and 4 bases at J, with 9 bases in the middle. The CDR3 totals 14 residues. The method was immunoSEQ multiplex PCR; TCRdb's version includes in-frame clones alone and lacks a portion of them. The table lists more than 70,000 clones, around 90% of them singletons. V usage is TRBV6-5 and J usage is TRBJ1-2; the D is unclear. This TCR was recovered from an elderly woman with acute or convalescent COVID-19. The specimen sequenced was peripheral blood. The chain's CDR3 is CASSYSRQIYGYTF. CDR3 sequence (DNA): TGTGCCAGCAGTTACTCTCGCCAGATCTATGGCTACACCTTC.